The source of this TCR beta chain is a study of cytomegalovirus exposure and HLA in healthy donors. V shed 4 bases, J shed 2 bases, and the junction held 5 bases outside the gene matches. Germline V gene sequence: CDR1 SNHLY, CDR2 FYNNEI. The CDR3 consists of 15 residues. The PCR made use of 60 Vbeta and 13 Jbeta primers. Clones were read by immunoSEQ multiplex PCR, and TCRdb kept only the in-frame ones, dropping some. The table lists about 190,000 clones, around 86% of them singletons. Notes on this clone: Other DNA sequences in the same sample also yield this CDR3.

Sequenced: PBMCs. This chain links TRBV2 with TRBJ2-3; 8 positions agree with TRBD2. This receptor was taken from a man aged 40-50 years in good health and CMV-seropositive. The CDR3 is CASSGTSGDTDTQYF. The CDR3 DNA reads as TGTGCCAGCAGTGGAACTAGCGGAGACACAGATACGCAGTATTTT. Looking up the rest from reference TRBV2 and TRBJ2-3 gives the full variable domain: EPEVTQTPSHQVTQMGQEVILRCVPISNHLYFYWYRQILGQKVEFLVSFYNNEISEKSEIFDDQFSVERPDGSNFTLKIRSTKLEDSAMYFCASSGTSGDTDTQYFGPGTRLTVL.